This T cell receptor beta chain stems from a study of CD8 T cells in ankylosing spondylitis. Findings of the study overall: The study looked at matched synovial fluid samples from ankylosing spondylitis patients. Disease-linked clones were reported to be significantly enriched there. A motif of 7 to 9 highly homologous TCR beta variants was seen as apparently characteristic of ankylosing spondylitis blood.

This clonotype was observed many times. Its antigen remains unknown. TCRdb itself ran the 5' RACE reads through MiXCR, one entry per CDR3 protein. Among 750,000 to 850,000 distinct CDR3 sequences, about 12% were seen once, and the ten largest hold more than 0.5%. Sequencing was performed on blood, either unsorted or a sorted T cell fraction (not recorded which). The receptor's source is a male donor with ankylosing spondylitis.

The CDR3 reads CASSQVTSNQPQHF. The CDR3 coding sequence is TGCGCCAGCAGCCAAGTCACTAGCAATCAGCCCCAGCATTTT. The chain is built from TRBV4-1 and TRBJ1-5; D gene unclear. Trimming cost V 1 base and J 0 bases, with 4 bases left between them. The CDR3 length is 14 residues. Germline values: CDR1 MGHRA, CDR2 YSYEKL.